This T cell receptor (beta chain) originates from a study of OX40 agonist ivuxolimab in advanced cancers. The study, taken as a whole, reports: On average, CD8+ T cells showed a greater number of expanded clones than CD4+. Dosing at 0.1 to 3.0 mg/kg was accompanied by clonal expansion of CD4+ and CD8+ blood T cells by week 6.

From germline, CDR1 is MNHGY and CDR2 SVAAGI. V was cut by 6 bases and J by 5 bases, with 8 bases left in between. This CDR3 is 11 amino acids long. The assay was immunoSEQ multiplex PCR, and TCRdb's table has in-frame clones only and misses some. The sample contains almost 90,000 clones, roughly 90% of which appear only once. Turning to this clone: Its specificity is unknown.

This specimen was CD4+ or CD8+ T cells sorted from blood, taken in a trial of the OX40 agonist ivuxolimab. The sequence was obtained from an adult with an advanced solid tumor such as melanoma, head and neck, liver or kidney cancer. V gene TRBV6-9 combines with J gene TRBJ2-7; the D gene is possibly TRBD2 (5 bases). CDR3 in amino acids: CASSLADEQYF. The CDR3 bases are TGTGCCAGCAGCCTAGCCGACGAGCAGTACTTC.